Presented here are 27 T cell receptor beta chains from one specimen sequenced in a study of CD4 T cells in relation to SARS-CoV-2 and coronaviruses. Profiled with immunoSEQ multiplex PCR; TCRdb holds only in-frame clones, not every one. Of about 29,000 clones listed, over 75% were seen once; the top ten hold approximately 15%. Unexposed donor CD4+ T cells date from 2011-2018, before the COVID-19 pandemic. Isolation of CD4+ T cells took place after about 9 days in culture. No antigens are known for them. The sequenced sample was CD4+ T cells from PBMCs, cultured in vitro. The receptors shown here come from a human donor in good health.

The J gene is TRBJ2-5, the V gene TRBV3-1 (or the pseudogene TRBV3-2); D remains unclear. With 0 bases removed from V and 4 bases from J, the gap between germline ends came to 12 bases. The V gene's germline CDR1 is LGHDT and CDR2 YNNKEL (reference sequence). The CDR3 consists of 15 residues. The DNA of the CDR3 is TGTGCCAGCAGCCAAGATGTTGCCAGGCCAGAGACCCAGTACTTC. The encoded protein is CASSQDVARPETQYF.

CDR3 DNA: TGTGCCAGCAGCGTTGACCGGGGGGGGTCAGATACGCAGTATTTT. Protein sequence: CASSVDRGGSDTQYF. The chain couples TRBV9 to TRBJ2-3; TRBD2 matches at 8 bases. Germline loops: CDR1 SGDLS, CDR2 YYNGEE. Trimming cost V 2 bases and J 4 bases; bases outside gene matches: 6. The CDR3 loop spans 15 amino acids.

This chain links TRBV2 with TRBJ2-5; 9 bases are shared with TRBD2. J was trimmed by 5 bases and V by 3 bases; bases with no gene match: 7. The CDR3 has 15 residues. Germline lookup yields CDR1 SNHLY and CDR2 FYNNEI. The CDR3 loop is CASSEGGRARETQYF. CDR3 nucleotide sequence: TGTGCCAGCAGTGAGGGCGGGAGGGCCCGCGAGACCCAGTACTTC.

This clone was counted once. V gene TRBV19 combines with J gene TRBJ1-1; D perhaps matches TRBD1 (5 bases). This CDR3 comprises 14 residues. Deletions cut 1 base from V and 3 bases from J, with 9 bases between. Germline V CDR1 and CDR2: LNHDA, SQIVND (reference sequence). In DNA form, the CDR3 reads TGTGCCAGTAGTATAGTGGGGGGAGACACTGAAGCTTTCTTT. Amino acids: CASSIVGGDTEAFF.

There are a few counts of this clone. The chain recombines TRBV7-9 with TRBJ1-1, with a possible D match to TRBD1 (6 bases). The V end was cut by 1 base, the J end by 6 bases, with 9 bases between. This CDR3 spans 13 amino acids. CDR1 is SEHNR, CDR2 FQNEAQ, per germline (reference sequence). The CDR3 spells CASSLEGEAEAFF. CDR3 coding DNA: TGTGCCAGCAGCTTAGAGGGGGAAGCTGAAGCTTTCTTT. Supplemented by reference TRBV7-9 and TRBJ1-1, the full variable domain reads DTGVSQNPRHKITKRGQNVTFRCDPISEHNRLYWYRQTLGQGPEFLTYFQNEAQLEKSRLLSDRFSAERPKGSFSTLEIQRTEQGDSAMYLCASSLEGEAEAFFGQGTRLTVV.

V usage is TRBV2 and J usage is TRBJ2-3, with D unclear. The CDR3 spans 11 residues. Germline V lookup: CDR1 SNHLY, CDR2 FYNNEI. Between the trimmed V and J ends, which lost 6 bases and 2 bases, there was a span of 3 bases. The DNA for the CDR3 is TGTGCCAGCAGCTACACAGATACGCAGTATTTT. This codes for CASSYTDTQYF.

Here the CDR3 DNA reads TGTGCCAGCAGCTCGAGACTAGCGGGAAGCCATAATGAGCAGTTCTTC. It specifies CASSSRLAGSHNEQFF. The chain has TRBV5-4 and TRBJ2-1; 11 bases align to TRBD2. This CDR3 contains 16 residues. In germline, CDR1 is SGHNT, CDR2 YYREEE (reference sequence). The V and J ends lost 3 bases and 7 bases, in that order; junction bases with no gene match: 9.

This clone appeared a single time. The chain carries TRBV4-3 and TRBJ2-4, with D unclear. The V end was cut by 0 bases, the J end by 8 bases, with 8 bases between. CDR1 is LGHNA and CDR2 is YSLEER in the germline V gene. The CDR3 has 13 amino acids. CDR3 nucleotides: TGCGCCAGCAGCCAAGAGGTTAGGGACATTCAGTACTTC. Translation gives CASSQEVRDIQYF.

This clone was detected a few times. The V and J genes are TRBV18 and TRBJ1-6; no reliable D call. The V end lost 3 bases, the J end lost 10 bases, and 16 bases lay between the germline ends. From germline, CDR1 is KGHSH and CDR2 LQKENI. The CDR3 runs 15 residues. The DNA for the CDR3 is TGTGCCAGCTCACCCCTAAGCCAGGCGGGATCACCCCTCCACTTT. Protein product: CASSPLSQAGSPLHF.

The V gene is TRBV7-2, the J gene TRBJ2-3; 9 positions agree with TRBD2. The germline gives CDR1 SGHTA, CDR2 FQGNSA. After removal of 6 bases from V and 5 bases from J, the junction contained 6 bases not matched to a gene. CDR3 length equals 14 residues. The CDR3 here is CASSWRGGQDTQYF. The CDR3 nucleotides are TGTGCCAGCAGTTGGCGGGGGGGCCAAGATACGCAGTATTTT.

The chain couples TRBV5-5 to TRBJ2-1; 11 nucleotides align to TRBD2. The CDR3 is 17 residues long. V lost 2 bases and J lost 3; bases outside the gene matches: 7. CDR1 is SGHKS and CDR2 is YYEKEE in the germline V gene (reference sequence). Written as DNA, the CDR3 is TGTGCCAGCAGCTTAACTAGCGGGAGATCCGTCTACAATGAGCAGTTCTTC. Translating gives CASSLTSGRSVYNEQFF.

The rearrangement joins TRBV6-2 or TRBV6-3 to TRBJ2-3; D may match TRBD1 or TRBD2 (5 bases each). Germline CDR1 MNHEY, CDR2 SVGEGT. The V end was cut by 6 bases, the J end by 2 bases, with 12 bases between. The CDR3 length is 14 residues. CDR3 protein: CASSSGLYTDTQYF. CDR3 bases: TGTGCCAGCAGCTCGGGGCTGTACACAGATACGCAGTATTTT.

CDR3 residues: CASSLNGDTEAFF. The CDR3 nucleotides read TGTGCCAGCAGCCTCAATGGAGACACTGAAGCTTTCTTT. The V call is TRBV7-9, the J call TRBJ1-1, with unresolved D. Germline CDR1 reads SEHNR; CDR2 reads FQNEAQ (reference sequence). This CDR3 is 13 amino acids long. The V end lost 5 bases, the J end lost 3 bases, and 10 bases lay between the germline ends.

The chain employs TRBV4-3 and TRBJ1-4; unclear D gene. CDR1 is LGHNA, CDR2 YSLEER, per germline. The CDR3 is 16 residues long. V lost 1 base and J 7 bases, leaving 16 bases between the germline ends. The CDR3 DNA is TGCGCCAGCAGCCAAGGAACGGGCACCGCTGGTGAAAAACTGTTTTTT. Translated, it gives CASSQGTGTAGEKLFF.

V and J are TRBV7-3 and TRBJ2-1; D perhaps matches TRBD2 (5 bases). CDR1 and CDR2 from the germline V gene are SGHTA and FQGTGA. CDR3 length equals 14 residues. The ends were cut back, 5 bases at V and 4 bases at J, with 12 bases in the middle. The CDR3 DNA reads TGTGCCAGCAGCCTATCCCCGGGGTACAATGAGCAGTTCTTC. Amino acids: CASSLSPGYNEQFF.

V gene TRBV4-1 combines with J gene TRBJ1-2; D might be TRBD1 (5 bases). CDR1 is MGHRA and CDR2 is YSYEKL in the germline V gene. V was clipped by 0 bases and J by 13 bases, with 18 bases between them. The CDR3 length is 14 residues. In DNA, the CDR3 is TGCGCCAGCAGCCAAGACGGGCAGGGAGGCTCAAGCACCTTC. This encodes CASSQDGQGGSSTF.

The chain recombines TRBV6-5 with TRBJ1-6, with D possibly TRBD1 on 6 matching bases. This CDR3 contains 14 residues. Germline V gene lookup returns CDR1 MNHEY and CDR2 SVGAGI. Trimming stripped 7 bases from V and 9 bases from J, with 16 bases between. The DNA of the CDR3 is TGTGCCAGCACCTTGGGGCCCAGGGGTTCACCCCTCCACTTT. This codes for CASTLGPRGSPLHF.

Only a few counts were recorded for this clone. The CDR3 here is CASRRESWETQYF. In nucleotides, the CDR3 is TGTGCCAGCAGGCGGGAGAGCTGGGAGACCCAGTACTTC. The gene calls are TRBV6-5 and TRBJ2-5; 7 nucleotides agree with TRBD2. Germline-derived CDR1 and CDR2 are MNHEY and SVGAGI. This CDR3 is built from 13 residues. Unmatched junction bases numbered 6, after V lost 6 bases and J lost 5 bases.

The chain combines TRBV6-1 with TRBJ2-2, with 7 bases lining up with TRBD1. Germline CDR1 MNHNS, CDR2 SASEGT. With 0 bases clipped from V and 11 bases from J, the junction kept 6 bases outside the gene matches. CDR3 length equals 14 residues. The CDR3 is CASSEAHRGSELFF. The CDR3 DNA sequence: TGTGCCAGCAGTGAAGCGCACAGGGGTTCAGAGCTGTTTTTT.

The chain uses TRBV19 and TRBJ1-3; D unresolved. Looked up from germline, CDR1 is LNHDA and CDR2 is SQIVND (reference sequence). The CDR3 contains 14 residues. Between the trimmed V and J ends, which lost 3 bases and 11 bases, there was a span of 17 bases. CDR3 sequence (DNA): TGTGCCAGTAGTATTCGTCTTTTTACTGGCCCCATATATTTT. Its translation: CASSIRLFTGPIYF.

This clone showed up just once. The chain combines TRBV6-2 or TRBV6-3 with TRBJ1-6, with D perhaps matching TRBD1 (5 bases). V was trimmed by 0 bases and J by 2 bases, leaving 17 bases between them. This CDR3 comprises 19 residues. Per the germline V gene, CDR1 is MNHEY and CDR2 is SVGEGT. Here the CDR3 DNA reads TGTGCCAGCAGTTACTCGGGAGGGACCGGACTCCCCTATAATTCACCCCTCCACTTT. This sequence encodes CASSYSGGTGLPYNSPLHF.

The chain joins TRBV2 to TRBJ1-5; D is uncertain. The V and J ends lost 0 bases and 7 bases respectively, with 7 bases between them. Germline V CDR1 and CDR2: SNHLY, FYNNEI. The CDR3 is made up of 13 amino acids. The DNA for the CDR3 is TGTGCCAGCAGTGAAGCGGAGGCACAGCCCCAGCATTTT. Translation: CASSEAEAQPQHF. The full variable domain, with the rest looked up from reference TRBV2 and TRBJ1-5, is EPEVTQTPSHQVTQMGQEVILRCVPISNHLYFYWYRQILGQKVEFLVSFYNNEISEKSEIFDDQFSVERPDGSNFTLKIRSTKLEDSAMYFCASSEAEAQPQHFGDGTRLSIL.

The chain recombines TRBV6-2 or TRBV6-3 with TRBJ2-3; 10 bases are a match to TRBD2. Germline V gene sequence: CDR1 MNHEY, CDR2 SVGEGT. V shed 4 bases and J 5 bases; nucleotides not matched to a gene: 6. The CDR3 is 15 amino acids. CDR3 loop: CASSSQLAGGDTQYF. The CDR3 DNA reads TGTGCCAGCAGTTCCCAGTTAGCGGGAGGAGATACGCAGTATTTT.

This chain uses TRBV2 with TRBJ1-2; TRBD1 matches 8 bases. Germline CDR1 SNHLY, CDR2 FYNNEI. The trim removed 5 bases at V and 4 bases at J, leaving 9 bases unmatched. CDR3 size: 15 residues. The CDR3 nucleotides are TGTGCCAGCAGTCCCCAGGGGGCTCGAGCCTATGGCTACACCTTC. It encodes CASSPQGARAYGYTF.

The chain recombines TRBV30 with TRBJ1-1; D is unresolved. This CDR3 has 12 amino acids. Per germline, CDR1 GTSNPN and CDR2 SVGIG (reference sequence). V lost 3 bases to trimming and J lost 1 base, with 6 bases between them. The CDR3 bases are TGTGCCTGGAGAAACACGAACACTGAAGCTTTCTTT. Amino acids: CAWRNTNTEAFF.

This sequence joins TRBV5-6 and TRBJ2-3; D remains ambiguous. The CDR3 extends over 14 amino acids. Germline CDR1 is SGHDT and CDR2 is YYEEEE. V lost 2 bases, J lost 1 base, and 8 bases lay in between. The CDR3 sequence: CASSFGLGTDTQYF. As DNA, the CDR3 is TGTGCCAGCAGCTTCGGCCTCGGCACAGATACGCAGTATTTT.

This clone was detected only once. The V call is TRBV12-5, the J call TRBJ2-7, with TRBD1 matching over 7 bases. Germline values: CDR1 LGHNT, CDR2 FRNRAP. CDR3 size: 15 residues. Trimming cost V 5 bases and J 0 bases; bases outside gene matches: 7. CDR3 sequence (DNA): TGTGCTAGTGGTATACAGGGGACCGACTCCTACGAGCAGTACTTC. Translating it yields CASGIQGTDSYEQYF.